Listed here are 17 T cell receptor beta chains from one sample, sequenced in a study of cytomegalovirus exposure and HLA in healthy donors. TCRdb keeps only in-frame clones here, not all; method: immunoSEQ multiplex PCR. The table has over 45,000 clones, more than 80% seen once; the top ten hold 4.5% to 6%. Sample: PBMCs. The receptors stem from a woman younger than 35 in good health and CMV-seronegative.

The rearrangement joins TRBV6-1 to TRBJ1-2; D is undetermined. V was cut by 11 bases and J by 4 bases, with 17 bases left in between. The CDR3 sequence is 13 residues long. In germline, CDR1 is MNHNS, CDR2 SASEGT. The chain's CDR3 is CAARIPGSYGYTF. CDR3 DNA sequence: TGTGCCGCGAGAATTCCGGGAAGCTATGGCTACACCTTC.

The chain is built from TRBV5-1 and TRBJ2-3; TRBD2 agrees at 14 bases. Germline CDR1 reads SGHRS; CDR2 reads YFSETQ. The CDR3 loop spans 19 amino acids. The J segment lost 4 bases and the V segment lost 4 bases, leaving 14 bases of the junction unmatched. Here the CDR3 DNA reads TGCGCCAGCAGCGACTTTCTAAGGACTAGCGGGAGGACGTCAGATACGCAGTATTTT. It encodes CASSDFLRTSGRTSDTQYF.

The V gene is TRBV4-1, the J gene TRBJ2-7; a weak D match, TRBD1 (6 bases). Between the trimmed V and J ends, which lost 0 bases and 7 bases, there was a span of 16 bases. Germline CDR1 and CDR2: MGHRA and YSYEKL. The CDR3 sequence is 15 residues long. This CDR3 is CASSQDRQGNREQYF. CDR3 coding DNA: TGCGCCAGCAGCCAAGACCGGCAGGGGAATAGGGAGCAGTACTTC.

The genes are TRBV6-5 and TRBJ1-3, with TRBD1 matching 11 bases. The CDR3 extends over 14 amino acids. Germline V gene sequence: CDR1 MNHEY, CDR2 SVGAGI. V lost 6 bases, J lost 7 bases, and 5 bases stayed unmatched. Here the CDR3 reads CASRGQGVWNTIYF. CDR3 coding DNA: TGTGCCAGCAGGGGACAGGGGGTTTGGAACACCATATATTTT.

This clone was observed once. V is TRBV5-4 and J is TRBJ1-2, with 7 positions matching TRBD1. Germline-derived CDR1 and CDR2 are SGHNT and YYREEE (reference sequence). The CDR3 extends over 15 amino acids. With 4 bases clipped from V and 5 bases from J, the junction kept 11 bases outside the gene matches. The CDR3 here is CASSGERQGRYGYTF. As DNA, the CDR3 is TGTGCCAGCAGCGGGGAGAGACAGGGACGGTATGGCTACACCTTC.

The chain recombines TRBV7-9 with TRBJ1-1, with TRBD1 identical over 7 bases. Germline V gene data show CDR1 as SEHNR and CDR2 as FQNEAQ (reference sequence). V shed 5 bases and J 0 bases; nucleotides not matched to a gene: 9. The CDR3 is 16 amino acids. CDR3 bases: TGTGCCAGCAGCCCCGGACAGGTGTTGATGAACACTGAAGCTTTCTTT. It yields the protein CASSPGQVLMNTEAFF.

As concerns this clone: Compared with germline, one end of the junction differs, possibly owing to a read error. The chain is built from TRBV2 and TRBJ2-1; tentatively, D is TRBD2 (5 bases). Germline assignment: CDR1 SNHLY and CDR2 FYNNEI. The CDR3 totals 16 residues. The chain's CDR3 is CASIEEAVSSYNEQFF. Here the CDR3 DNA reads TGTGCCAGCATTGAAGAAGCGGTGAGCTCCTACAATGAGCAGTTCTTC.

CDR3 nucleotides: TGTGCCAGCAGCACAACAGGGCTAGGTGAAAAACTGTTTTTT. Residues: CASSTTGLGEKLFF. The V call is TRBV6-6, the J call TRBJ1-4; D perhaps matches TRBD1 (6 bases). V was trimmed by 6 bases and J by 7 bases, leaving 15 bases between them. The CDR3 spans 14 residues. Germline assignment: CDR1 MNHNY and CDR2 SVGAGI (reference sequence).

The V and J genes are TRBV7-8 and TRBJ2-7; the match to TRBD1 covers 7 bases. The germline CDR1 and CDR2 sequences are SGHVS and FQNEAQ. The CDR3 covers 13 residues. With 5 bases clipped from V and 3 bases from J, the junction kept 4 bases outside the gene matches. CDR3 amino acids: CASSRGQYYEQYF. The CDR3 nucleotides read TGTGCCAGCAGCAGGGGGCAGTACTACGAGCAGTACTTC.

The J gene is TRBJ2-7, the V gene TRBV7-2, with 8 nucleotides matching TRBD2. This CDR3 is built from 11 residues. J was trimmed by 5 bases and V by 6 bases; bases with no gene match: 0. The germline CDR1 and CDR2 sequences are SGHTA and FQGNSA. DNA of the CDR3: TGTGCCAGCAGGCGGGGGGACGAGCAGTACTTC. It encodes CASRRGDEQYF.

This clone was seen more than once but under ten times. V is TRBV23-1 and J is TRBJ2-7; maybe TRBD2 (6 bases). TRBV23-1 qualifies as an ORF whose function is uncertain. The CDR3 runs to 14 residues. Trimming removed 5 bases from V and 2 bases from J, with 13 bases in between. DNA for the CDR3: TGCGCCAGCAGTTTTGGGAGGCGGACCTACGAGCAGTACGTC. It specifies CASSFGRRTYEQYV.

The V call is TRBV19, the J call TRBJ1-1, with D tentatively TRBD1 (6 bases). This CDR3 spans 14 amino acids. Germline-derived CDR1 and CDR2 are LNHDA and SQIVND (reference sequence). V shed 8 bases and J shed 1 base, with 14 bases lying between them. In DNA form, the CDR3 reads TGTGCCAGTCGCGAGGGGGGGTGGAACACTGAAGCTTTCTTT. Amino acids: CASREGGWNTEAFF.

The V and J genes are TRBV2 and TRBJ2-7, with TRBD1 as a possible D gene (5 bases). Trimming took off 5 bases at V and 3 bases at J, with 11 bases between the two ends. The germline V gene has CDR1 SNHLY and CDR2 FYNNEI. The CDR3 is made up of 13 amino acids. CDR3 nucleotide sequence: TGTGCCAGCAGTTTCCCAGGGAACTACGAGCAGTACTTC. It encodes CASSFPGNYEQYF. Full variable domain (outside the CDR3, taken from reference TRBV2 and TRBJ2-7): EPEVTQTPSHQVTQMGQEVILRCVPISNHLYFYWYRQILGQKVEFLVSFYNNEISEKSEIFDDQFSVERPDGSNFTLKIRSTKLEDSAMYFCASSFPGNYEQYFGPGTRLTVT.

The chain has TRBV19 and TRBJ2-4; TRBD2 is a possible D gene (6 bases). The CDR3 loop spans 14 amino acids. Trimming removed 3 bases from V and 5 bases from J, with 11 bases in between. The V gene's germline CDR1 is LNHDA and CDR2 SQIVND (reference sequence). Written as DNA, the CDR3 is TGTGCCAGTAGTATTCGGCGGGAACAAAACATTCAGTACTTC. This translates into CASSIRREQNIQYF.

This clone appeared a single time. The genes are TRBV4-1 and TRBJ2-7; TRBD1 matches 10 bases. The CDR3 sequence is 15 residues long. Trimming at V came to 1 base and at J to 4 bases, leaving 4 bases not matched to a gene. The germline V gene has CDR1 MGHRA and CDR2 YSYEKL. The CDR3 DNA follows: TGCGCCAGCAGCCAAGGACAGGGGGCAGTTTACGAGCAGTACTTC. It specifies CASSQGQGAVYEQYF.

CDR3 bases: TGTGCCAGCAGCCTTCTAAGCGTGGATACGCAGTATTTT. It encodes CASSLLSVDTQYF. V usage is TRBV7-8 and J usage is TRBJ2-3; no definite D call. CDR1 is SGHVS, CDR2 FQNEAQ, per germline. The CDR3 spans 13 residues. Between the trimmed V and J ends, which lost 5 bases and 6 bases, there was a span of 12 bases.

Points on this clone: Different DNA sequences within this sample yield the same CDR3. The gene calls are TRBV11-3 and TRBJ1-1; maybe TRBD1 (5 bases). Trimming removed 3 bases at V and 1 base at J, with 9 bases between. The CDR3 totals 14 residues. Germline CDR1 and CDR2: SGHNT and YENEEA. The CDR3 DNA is TGTGCCAGCAGCTTTCAGGGCAAGAACACTGAAGCTTTCTTT. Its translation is CASSFQGKNTEAFF.